This T cell receptor (beta chain) is from a study of OX40 agonist ivuxolimab in advanced cancers. In this sample, this clone turned up once. Trimming removed 7 bases from V and 4 bases from J, with 16 bases in between. CDR1 LNHDA and CDR2 SQIVND come from the germline V gene (reference sequence). This CDR3 is 15 amino acids long. Some clones are missing from TCRdb's copy, which holds only in-frame ones; the method was immunoSEQ multiplex PCR. The sample has about 33,000 clones, roughly 87% seen once; the top ten hold 0.9% to 0.95%. The chain links TRBV19 to TRBJ2-2, with a tentative D call TRBD2 (6 bases). The specimen was CD4+ or CD8+ T cells sorted from blood, collected in a trial of the OX40 agonist ivuxolimab. The sequence was collected from an adult with an advanced solid tumor such as melanoma, head and neck, liver or kidney cancer. The CDR3 sequence: CASIWRAQGTGELFF. CDR3 bases: TGTGCCAGTATATGGAGGGCCCAGGGCACCGGGGAGCTGTTTTTT. Filled out from reference TRBV19 and TRBJ2-2, the complete variable domain reads DGGITQSPKYLFRKEGQNVTLSCEQNLNHDAMYWYRQDPGQGLRLIYYSQIVNDFQKGDIAEGYSVSREKKESFPLTVTSAQKNPTAFYLCASIWRAQGTGELFFGEGSRLTVL.